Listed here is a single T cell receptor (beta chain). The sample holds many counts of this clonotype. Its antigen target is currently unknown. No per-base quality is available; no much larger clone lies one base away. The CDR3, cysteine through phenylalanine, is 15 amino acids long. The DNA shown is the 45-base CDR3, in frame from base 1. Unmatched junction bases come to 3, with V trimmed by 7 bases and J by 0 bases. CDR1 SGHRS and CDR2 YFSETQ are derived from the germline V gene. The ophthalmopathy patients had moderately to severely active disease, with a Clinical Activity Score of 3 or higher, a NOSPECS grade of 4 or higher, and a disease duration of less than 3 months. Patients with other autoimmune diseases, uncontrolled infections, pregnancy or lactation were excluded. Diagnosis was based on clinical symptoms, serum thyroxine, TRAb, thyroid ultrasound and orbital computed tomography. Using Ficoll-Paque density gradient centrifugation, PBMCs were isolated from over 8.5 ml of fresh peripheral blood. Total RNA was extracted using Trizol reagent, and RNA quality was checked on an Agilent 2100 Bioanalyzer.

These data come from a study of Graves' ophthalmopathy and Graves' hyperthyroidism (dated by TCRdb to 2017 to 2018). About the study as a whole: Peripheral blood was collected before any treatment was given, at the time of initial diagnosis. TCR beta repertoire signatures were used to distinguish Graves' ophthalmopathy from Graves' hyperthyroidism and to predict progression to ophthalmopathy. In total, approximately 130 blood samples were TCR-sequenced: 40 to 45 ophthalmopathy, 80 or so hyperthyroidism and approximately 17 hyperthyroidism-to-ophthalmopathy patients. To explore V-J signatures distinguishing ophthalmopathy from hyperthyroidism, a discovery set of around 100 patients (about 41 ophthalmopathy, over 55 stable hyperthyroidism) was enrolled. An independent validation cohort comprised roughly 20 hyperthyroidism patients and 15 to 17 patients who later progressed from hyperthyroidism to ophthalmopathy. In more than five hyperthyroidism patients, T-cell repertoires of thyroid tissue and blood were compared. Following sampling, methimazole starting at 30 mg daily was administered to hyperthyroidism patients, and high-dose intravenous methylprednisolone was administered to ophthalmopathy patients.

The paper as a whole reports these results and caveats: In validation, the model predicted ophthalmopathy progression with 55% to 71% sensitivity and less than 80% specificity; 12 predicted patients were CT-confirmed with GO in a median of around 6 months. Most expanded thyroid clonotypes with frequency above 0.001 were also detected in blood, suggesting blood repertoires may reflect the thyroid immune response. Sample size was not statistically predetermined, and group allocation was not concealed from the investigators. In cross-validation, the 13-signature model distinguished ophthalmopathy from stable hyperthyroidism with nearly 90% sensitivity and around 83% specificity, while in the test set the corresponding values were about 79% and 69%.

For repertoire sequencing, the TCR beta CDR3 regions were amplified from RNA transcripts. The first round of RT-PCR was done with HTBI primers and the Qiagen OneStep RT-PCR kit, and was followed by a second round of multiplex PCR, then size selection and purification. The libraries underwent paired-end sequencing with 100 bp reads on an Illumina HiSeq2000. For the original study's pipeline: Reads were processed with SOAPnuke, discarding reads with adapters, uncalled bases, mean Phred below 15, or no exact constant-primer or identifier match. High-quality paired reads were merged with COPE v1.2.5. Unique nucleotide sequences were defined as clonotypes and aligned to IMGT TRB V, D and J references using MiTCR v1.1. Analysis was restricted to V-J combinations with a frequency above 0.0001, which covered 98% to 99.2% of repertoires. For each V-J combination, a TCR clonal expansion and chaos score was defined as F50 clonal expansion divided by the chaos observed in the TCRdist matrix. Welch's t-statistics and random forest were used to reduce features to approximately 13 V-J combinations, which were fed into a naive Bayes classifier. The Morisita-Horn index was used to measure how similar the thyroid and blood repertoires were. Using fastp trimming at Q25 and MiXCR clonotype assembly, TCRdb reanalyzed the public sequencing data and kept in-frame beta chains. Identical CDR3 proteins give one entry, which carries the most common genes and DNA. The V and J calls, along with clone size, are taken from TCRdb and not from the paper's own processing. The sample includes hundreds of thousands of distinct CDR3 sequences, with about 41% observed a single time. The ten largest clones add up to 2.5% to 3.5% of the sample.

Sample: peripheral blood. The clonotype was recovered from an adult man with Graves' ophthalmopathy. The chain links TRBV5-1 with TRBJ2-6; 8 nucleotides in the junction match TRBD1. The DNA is TGCGCCAGCGGACAGGGCACCTCTGGGGCCAACGTCCTGACTTTC. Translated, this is CASGQGTSGANVLTF.